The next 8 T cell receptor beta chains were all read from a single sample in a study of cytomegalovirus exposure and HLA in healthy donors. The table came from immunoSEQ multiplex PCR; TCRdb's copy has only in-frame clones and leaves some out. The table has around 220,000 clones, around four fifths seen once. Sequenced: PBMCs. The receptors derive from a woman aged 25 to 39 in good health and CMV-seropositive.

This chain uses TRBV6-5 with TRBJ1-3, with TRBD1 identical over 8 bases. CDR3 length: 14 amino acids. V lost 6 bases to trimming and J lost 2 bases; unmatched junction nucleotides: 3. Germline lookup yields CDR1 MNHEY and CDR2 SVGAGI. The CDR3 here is CASRLDRAGNTIYF. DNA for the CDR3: TGTGCCAGCAGATTGGACAGGGCTGGAAACACCATATATTTT.

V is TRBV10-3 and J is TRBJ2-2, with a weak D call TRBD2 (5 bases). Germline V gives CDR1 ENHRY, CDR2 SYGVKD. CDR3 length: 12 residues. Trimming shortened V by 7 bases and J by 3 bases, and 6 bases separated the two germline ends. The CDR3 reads CAIIGDTGELFF. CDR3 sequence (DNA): TGTGCCATCATCGGGGACACCGGGGAGCTGTTTTTT.

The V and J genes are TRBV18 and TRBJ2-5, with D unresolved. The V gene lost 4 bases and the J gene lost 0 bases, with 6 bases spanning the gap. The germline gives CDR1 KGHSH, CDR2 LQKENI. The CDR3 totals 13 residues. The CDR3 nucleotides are TGTGCCAGCTCACTGAACTACCAAGAGACCCAGTACTTC. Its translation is CASSLNYQETQYF.

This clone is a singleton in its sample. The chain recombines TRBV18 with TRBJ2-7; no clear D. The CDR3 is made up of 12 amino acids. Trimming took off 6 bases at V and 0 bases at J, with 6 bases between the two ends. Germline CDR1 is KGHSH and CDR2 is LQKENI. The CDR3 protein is CASSRSSYEQYF. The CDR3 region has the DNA TGTGCCAGCTCGAGGAGCTCCTACGAGCAGTACTTC.

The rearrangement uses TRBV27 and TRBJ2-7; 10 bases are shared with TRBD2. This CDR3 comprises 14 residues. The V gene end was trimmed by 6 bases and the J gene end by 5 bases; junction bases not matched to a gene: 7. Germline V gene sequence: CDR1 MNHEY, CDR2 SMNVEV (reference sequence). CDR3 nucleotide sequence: TGTGCCAGCAGGCCAGCGGGAGGGCTCCACGAGCAGTACTTC. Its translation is CASRPAGGLHEQYF.

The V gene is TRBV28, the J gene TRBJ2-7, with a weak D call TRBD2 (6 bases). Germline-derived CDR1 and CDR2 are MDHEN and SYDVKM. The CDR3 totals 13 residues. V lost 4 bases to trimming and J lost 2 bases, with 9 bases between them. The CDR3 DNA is TGTGCCAGCAGTTACGGGAGTACCTACGAGCAGTACTTC. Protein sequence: CASSYGSTYEQYF.

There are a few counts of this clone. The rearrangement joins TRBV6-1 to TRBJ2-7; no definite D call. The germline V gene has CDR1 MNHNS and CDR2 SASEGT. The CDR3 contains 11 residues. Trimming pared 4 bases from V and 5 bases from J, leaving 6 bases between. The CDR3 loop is CASSVLDEQYF. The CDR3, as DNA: TGTGCCAGCAGTGTGCTGGACGAGCAGTACTTC.

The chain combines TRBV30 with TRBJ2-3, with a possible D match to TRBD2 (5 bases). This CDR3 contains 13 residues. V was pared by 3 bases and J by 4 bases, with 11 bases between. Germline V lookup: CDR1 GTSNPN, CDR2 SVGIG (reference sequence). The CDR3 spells CAWSPHGADTQYF. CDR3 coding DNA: TGTGCCTGGAGCCCCCACGGGGCAGATACGCAGTATTTT.